One sample yielded the 27 T cell receptor beta chains listed below, sequenced in a study of CD8+CD57+ T cells in acquired aplastic anemia. TCR beta VDJ and CDR3 profiles were obtained from a genomic DNA template. TCRdb re-derived calls from the reads in MiXCR, one entry per CDR3 protein. The profile shows approximately 380,000 distinct CDR3 sequences, around 72% of them singletons. Sequenced material: sorted CD4+, CD8+, or CD8+CD57+ T cells (not recorded which) from PBMCs. Receptor source: a human donor in good health, serving as a control.

This clonotype appeared many times. The rearrangement uses TRBV12-3 or TRBV12-4 and TRBJ2-5; 8 bases align to TRBD2. The CDR3 runs to 17 residues. The V and J ends lost 0 bases and 4 bases, in that order; junction bases with no gene match: 10. The CDR3 protein is CASSLALTGGPPETQYF. In DNA, the CDR3 is TGTGCCAGCAGTTTAGCCCTTACGGGGGGGCCGCCAGAGACCCAGTACTTC.

The rearrangement joins TRBV10-3 to TRBJ1-2, with 9 bases lining up with TRBD1. Unmatched junction bases numbered 15, after V lost 6 bases and J lost 7 bases. This CDR3 spans 16 amino acids. Germline V gene data show CDR1 as ENHRY and CDR2 as SYGVKD. The CDR3 nucleotides read TGTGCCATCAGCCTTAATCCGGGACAGGGTTCCCGTGGCTACACCTTC. Translation: CAISLNPGQGSRGYTF.

The chain joins TRBV2 to TRBJ1-2; TRBD1 matches 8 bases. In germline, CDR1 is SNHLY, CDR2 FYNNEI. The CDR3 is 12 residues long. V was pared by 7 bases and J by 8 bases, with 6 bases of the junction left unmatched. DNA for the CDR3: TGTGCCAGCATCAAGACAGGGGACGGCTACACCTTC. This codes for CASIKTGDGYTF.

This clonotype was seen more than once but under ten times. It may be a read error: a sequence one base away is much more abundant. The rearrangement links TRBV7-2 to TRBJ2-7; no reliable D call. The CDR3 spans 16 residues. Looked up from germline, CDR1 is SGHTA and CDR2 is FQGNSA. This CDR3 is CASSQAYLAFSYVQYF. The CDR3 nucleotides read TGTGCCAGCAGCCAAGCCTACCTGGCATTTTCCTACGTGCAGTACTTC.

This clonotype occurred many times. The gene calls are TRBV28 and TRBJ2-7, with 8 positions matching TRBD1. The CDR3 consists of 15 residues. The germline CDR1 and CDR2 sequences are MDHEN and SYDVKM. J gave up 4 bases and V 2 bases, and 7 bases lay outside the gene matches. The CDR3 loop reads CASSLRGQVGYEQYF. DNA of the CDR3: TGTGCCAGCAGTTTAAGGGGACAGGTCGGTTACGAGCAGTACTTC.

A remark on this clonotype: One junction end does not reproduce the germline sequence, and a read error may be involved. The chain carries TRBV7-9 and TRBJ2-7; perhaps D is TRBD1 or TRBD2 (5 bases each). The germline CDR1 and CDR2 sequences are SEHNR and FQNEAQ (reference sequence). CDR3 length equals 14 residues. As DNA, the CDR3 is TGTGCCAGCAGCTTAGAGGGGACGCAGAACACCGGGGAGTTC. Its translation is CASSLEGTQNTGEF.

Here the CDR3 DNA reads TGTGCCAGCAGCTCAATGACGTGGATGAACACTGAAGCTTTCTTT. It is translated as CASSSMTWMNTEAFF. This chain joins TRBV5-4 and TRBJ1-1; D is undetermined. Germline assignment: CDR1 SGHNT and CDR2 YYREEE (reference sequence). V lost 3 bases and J lost 0, with 12 bases in between. The CDR3 runs to 15 residues. Variable domain in full (rest from reference TRBV5-4 and TRBJ1-1): ETGVTQSPTHLIKTRGQQVTLRCSSQSGHNTVSWYQQALGQGPQFIFQYYREEENGRGNFPPRFSGLQFPNYSSELNVNALELDDSALYLCASSSMTWMNTEAFFGQGTRLTVV.

Concerning this clonotype itself: A read error may be the cause here, since a much bigger clone is one base away. Written as DNA, the CDR3 is TGTGCCAGCAGACCCAGGGAAGATACGCAGTATTTT. It codes for CASRPREDTQYF. This chain connects TRBV6-1 to TRBJ2-3, with D perhaps matching TRBD1 (5 bases). Germline values: CDR1 MNHNS, CDR2 SASEGT. CDR3 length: 12 residues. Trimming shortened V by 6 bases and J by 5 bases, and 9 bases separated the two germline ends.

Concerning this clonotype: This may arise from a read error, as a much more abundant clone is one base away. The genes are TRBV7-3 and TRBJ1-1, with a weak D call TRBD1 (6 bases). CDR3 length equals 17 residues. CDR1 and CDR2 (germline): SGHTA, FQGTGA. The CDR3 DNA sequence: TGTGCCAGCAGCCAAAACCGGGACAACGTACTTAACATTGAAGCTTTCTTT. Protein sequence: CASSQNRDNVLNIEAFF.

As for this clonotype: At one boundary the junction diverges from the germline segment, which might be a read error. The chain recombines TRBV7-3 with TRBJ2-5; D is possibly TRBD2 (6 bases). There are 12 residues in the CDR3. Germline-derived CDR1 and CDR2 are SGHTA and FQGTGA. DNA of the CDR3: TGTGCCAGCGGCGGGACCCAGGAGACCGAGTACTTC. Amino acid sequence: CASGGTQETEYF.

On this clonotype itself: A junction end diverges from the germline sequence, so it may reflect a read error. V is TRBV7-9 and J is TRBJ1-2; maybe TRBD1 (5 bases). The CDR3 covers 14 residues. Looked up from germline, CDR1 is SEHNR and CDR2 is FQNEAQ (reference sequence). The DNA of the CDR3 is TGTGCCAGCAGCCCCCGGGGCTCGATGAGTGCTGAAACTTTC. Translating gives CASSPRGSMSAETF.

The chain uses TRBV11-2 and TRBJ2-5, with D hard to call. Germline V lookup: CDR1 SGHAT, CDR2 FQNNGV. Trimming shortened V by 4 bases and J by 2 bases, and 11 bases separated the two germline ends. The CDR3 runs 14 residues. The CDR3 nucleotides are TGTGCCAGCAGCTGGGTAGGCGGACAAGAGACCCAGTACTTC. This codes for CASSWVGGQETQYF.

The chain recombines TRBV2 with TRBJ2-3, with D perhaps TRBD1 (5 bases). With 5 bases removed from V and 4 bases from J, the gap between germline ends came to 10 bases. CDR1 is SNHLY, CDR2 FYNNEI, per germline. The CDR3 sequence is 13 residues long. The CDR3 loop reads CASSRQRADTQYF. In DNA, the CDR3 is TGTGCCAGCAGTAGACAGAGAGCAGATACGCAGTATTTT.

This chain joins TRBV7-2 and TRBJ2-1, with TRBD2 as a possible D gene (6 bases). This CDR3 has 16 amino acids. Germline CDR1 and CDR2: SGHTA and FQGNSA. Trimming pared 1 base from V and 11 bases from J, leaving 21 bases between. The CDR3, as DNA: TGTGCCAGCAGCTTAGAATTGCGGGGCGGCGATAAGCAGCAGTTCTTC. Amino acid sequence: CASSLELRGGDKQQFF.

This clonotype has at least ten counts. CDR3 sequence (DNA): TGTGCCAGCAGCTTAGTTGTCCGGGGGCAAGAGACCCAGTACTTC. Its translation: CASSLVVRGQETQYF. This chain connects TRBV7-2 to TRBJ2-5, with a weak D call TRBD2 (6 bases). The CDR3 has 15 amino acids. CDR1 and CDR2 (germline): SGHTA, FQGNSA. Trimming removed 1 base at V and 2 bases at J, with 11 bases between.

This clonotype occurred many times. This sequence joins TRBV10-3 and TRBJ1-4; D not resolved. Trimming removed 3 bases from V and 8 bases from J, with 13 bases in between. Germline V gene sequence: CDR1 ENHRY, CDR2 SYGVKD. CDR3 size: 14 residues. The CDR3 nucleotides are TGTGCCATCAGTGACAGCTCCCCGGAGGAAAAACTGTTTTTT. Protein product: CAISDSSPEEKLFF.

The chain uses TRBV5-4 and TRBJ2-7, with D unresolved. Germline loops: CDR1 SGHNT, CDR2 YYREEE (reference sequence). Trimming pared 1 base from V and 8 bases from J, leaving 7 bases between. CDR3 length: 11 residues. CDR3 sequence (DNA): TGTGCCAGCAGCTTGCCCTTACAGCAGTACTTC. Amino acid sequence: CASSLPLQQYF.

The chain carries TRBV7-3 and TRBJ2-7; 10 bases map to TRBD2. The junction had 10 bases not matched to a gene; V was cut back by 2 bases and J by 3 bases. The length of the CDR3 is 17 residues. Germline V gene lookup returns CDR1 SGHTA and CDR2 FQGTGA. The CDR3 sequence is CASSLGRVAGGSYEQYF. The CDR3 DNA sequence: TGTGCCAGCAGCTTAGGCCGAGTAGCGGGGGGCAGCTACGAGCAGTACTTC.

The chain joins TRBV9 to TRBJ1-5; D possibly corresponds to TRBD1 (5 bases). The germline CDR1 and CDR2 sequences are SGDLS and YYNGEE. The CDR3 is 15 amino acids. Trimming took off 1 base at V and 14 bases at J, with 22 bases between the two ends. The CDR3 nucleotides read TGTGCCAGCAGCGTAACCCCGGGGGGAGACGGAAACAAGCATTTT. This encodes CASSVTPGGDGNKHF.

A remark on this clonotype: An end of the junction differs from the germline gene, which may be a read error. The CDR3 here is CASSFEARAKEPQHF. As DNA, the CDR3 is TGTGCCAGCAGCTTCGAAGCCAGGGCGAAAGAGCCGCAGCATTTT. The V call is TRBV7-3, the J call TRBJ1-5; the D gene is possibly TRBD1 (5 bases). The CDR3 runs to 15 residues. Germline V CDR1 and CDR2: SGHTA, FQGTGA.

Points on this clonotype: The junction differs from germline at one of its ends, possibly a read error. The chain carries TRBV12-3 or TRBV12-4 and TRBJ1-5; 9 bases are a match to TRBD1. The CDR3 is made up of 15 amino acids. The CDR3 DNA reads as TGTGGCAGCAGCGGACAGGGGTCTGGCAATCAGCCCCAGCATTTT. It yields the protein CGSSGQGSGNQPQHF.

This clonotype appeared many times. V is TRBV5-8 and J is TRBJ2-5; 10 nucleotides agree with TRBD2. Germline lookup yields CDR1 SGHTS and CDR2 YDEGEE. This CDR3 is 13 amino acids long. With V trimmed by 5 bases and J by 4 bases, 2 bases remained unmatched. The CDR3 bases are TGTGCCAGCAGGAGCGGGGGGGGAGAGACCCAGTACTTC. Encoded protein: CASRSGGGETQYF. The full variable domain, its missing parts supplied by reference TRBV5-8 and TRBJ2-5, is EAGVTQSPTHLIKTRGQQATLRCSPISGHTSVYWYQQALGLGLQFLLWYDEGEERNRGNFPPRFSGRQFPNYSSELNVNALELEDSALYLCASRSGGGETQYFGPGTRLLVL.

The chain joins TRBV10-3 to TRBJ2-3; the match to TRBD2 covers 10 bases. In germline, CDR1 is ENHRY, CDR2 SYGVKD. There are 15 residues in the CDR3. Unmatched junction bases numbered 7, after V lost 2 bases and J lost 8 bases. DNA for the CDR3: TGTGCCATCAGTGAGCCTGGGGCTAGCGGGGGTACGCAGTATTTT. The encoded protein is CAISEPGASGGTQYF.

In regard to this clonotype: The conserved phenylalanine or tryptophan normally closing the CDR3 is absent here, so this likely arose from a read error. Because the CDR3's place on the DNA is in doubt, the DNA is left out and the CDR3 is given as listed by TCRdb. The chain carries TRBV7-7 and TRBJ1-2. The CDR3 has 13 residues if both end residues are counted. Per germline, CDR1 SSHAT and CDR2 FNYEAQ (reference sequence). CDR3 amino acids: CASSLVASSGETQ.

The rearrangement links TRBV7-2 to TRBJ2-7; D is possibly TRBD2 (7 bases). V lost 4 bases and J lost 5, with 12 bases in between. This CDR3 contains 13 residues. Germline loops: CDR1 SGHTA, CDR2 FQGNSA. The CDR3 spells CASSSAGAHEQYF. CDR3 nucleotide sequence: TGTGCCAGCAGCTCTGCGGGGGCACACGAGCAGTACTTC.

Ten or more counts support this clonotype. This chain links TRBV2 with TRBJ1-1; D ambiguous. The V end lost 8 bases, the J end lost 1 base, and 17 bases lay between the germline ends. Germline V CDR1 and CDR2: SNHLY, FYNNEI. The CDR3 totals 15 residues. The CDR3 nucleotides are TGTGCCAGCCATCGAGCCGCGGCCTCGAACACTGAAGCTTTCTTT. Translating it yields CASHRAAASNTEAFF.

A note on this clonotype: A much larger clone differs by one base, so this may be a read error. The V call is TRBV6-1, the J call TRBJ1-1; D gene uncertain. Germline lookup yields CDR1 MNHNS and CDR2 SASEGT. The CDR3 has 15 amino acids. The CDR3 loop reads CASTLYVHQNTEALF. DNA for the CDR3: TGTGCCAGCACCCTCTATGTCCATCAGAACACTGAAGCTCTCTTT.